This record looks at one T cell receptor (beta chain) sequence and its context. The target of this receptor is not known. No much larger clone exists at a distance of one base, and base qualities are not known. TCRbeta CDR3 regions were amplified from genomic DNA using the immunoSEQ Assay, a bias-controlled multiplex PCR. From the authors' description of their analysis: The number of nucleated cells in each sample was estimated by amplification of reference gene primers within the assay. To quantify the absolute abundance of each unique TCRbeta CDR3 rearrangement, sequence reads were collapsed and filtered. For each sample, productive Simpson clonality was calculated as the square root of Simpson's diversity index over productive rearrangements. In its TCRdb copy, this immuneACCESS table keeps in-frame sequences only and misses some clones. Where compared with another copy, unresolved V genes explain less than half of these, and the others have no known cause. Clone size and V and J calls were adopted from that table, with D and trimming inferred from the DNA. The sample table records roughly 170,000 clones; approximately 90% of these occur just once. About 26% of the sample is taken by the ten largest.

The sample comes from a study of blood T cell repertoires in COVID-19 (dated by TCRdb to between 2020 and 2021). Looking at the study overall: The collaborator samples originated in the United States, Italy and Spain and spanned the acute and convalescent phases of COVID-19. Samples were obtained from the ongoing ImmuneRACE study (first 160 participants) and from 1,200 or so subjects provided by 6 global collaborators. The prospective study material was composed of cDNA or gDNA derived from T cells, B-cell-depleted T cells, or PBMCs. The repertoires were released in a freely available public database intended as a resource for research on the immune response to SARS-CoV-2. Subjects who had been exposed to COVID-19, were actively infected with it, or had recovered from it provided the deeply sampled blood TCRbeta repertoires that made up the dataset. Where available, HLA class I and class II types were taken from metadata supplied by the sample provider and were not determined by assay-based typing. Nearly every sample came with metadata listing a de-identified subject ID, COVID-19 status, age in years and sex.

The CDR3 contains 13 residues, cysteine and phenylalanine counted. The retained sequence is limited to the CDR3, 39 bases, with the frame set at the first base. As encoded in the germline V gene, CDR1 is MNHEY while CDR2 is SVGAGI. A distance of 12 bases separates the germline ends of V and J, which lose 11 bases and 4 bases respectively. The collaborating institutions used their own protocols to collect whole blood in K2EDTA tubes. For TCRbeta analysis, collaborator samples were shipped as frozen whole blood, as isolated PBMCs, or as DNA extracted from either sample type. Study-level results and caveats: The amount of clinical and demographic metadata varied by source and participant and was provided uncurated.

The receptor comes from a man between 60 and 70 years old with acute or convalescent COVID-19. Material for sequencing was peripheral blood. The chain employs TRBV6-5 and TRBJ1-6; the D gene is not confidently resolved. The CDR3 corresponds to CAAGEIYNSPLHF. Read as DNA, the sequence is TGTGCCGCCGGAGAGATTTATAATTCACCCCTCCACTTT.